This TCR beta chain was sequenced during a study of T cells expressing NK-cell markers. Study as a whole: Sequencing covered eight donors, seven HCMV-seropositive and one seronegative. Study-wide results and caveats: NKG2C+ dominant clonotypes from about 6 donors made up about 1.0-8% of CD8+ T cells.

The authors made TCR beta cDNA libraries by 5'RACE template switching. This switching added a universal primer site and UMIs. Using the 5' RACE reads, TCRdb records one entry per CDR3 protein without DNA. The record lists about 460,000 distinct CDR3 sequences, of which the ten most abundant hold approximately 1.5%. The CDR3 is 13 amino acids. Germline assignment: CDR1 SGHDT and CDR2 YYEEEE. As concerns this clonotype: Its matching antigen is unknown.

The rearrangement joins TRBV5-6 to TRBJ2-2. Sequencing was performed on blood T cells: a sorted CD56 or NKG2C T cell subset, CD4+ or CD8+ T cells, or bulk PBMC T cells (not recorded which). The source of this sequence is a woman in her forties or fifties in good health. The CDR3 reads CASKILNTGELFF. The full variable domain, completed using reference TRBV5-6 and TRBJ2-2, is DAGVTQSPTHLIKTRGQQVTLRCSPKSGHDTVSWYQQALGQGPQFIFQYYEEEERQRGNFPDRFSGHQFPNYSSELNVNALLLGDSALYLCASKILNTGELFFGEGSRLTVL.